This T cell receptor beta chain came from a study of CD8 T cells in Susac syndrome. V shed 3 bases and J 5 bases; nucleotides not matched to a gene: 5. The germline V gene has CDR1 LGHDT and CDR2 YNNKEL (reference sequence). The CDR3 totals 14 residues. This clonotype was recorded once. With random hexamers, reverse transcription was performed on about 0.5 to 1 ug of RNA. The TCR beta CDR3 was amplified by immunoSEQ multiplex PCR across 54 Vbeta, 13 Jbeta. From the immunoSEQ multiplex PCR reads, TCRdb called clonotypes with MiXCR, one entry per CDR3 protein. The sample records under 200,000 distinct CDR3 sequences, around 96% being singletons. TCR beta sequencing was performed on blood CD8+ and CD4+ T cells.

The sequencing input was CD4+ T cells from PBMCs. This sequence joins TRBV3-1 and TRBJ1-1, with 8 bases matching TRBD1. This receptor was obtained from a human donor in good health. CDR3 in amino acids: CASSQTGVGTEAFF. CDR3 sequence (DNA): TGTGCCAGCAGCCAGACAGGGGTCGGGACTGAAGCTTTCTTT.